This T cell receptor (beta chain) was captured by sequencing in a study of blood T cells in healthy people across ages. A second PCR, run for about 7 to 11 cycles, used a sample-barcoded 5' primer plus a J-beta primer mix. TCRdb re-derived calls from the 5' RACE reads in MiXCR, one entry per CDR3 protein. The sample lists fewer than 2,000,000 distinct CDR3 sequences, about two fifths occurring once. Deletions cut 3 bases from V and 1 base from J, with 14 bases between. The V gene's germline CDR1 is SGHRS and CDR2 YFSETQ. The CDR3 loop spans 15 amino acids. No fewer than 6 micrograms of total RNA were isolated from every sample. This clonotype came up a few times.

This receptor was taken from a human donor in good health. Sequencing was performed on blood. The chain couples TRBV5-1 to TRBJ2-7, with a tentative D call TRBD1 (6 bases). CDR3 sequence (DNA): TGCGCCAGCAGCTCGGACAGCTCCAAGTCCTACGAGCAGTACTTC. Protein product: CASSSDSSKSYEQYF.